This T cell receptor beta chain appears in the sequencing data of a study of regulatory T cells in long-lasting Graves disease. On this clonotype itself: Its antigen remains unknown.

HTBI primers from iRepertoire and Arm-PCR of CDR3 regions yielded the TCR beta libraries. TCRdb reprocessed the multiplex PCR reads via MiXCR and lists one record per CDR3 protein. Among fewer than 400,000 distinct CDR3 sequences listed, around 19% were seen once. Stated time point: persistent/refractory GD, antithyroid drugs over 5 years with positive TRAb. Preparation of the TCR library used RNA extracted from PBMCs. A roughly 10-milliliter sample of peripheral blood was drawn into EDTA tubes. The study's findings and limits: It was possible that the small sample size reduced accuracy. Persistent patients shared more public clonotypes (2,741) than newly diagnosed patients (about 1,000).

This receptor was obtained from a female donor with Graves disease. The material sequenced was peripheral blood mononuclear cells (PBMCs), taken when the disease was refractory, from a patient treated with antithyroid drugs.

CDR3 DNA: TGTGCCAGCAGCTTCAGGAGACAGGGGGCGGGGGAGCAGTACTTC. This encodes CASSFRRQGAGEQYF. This sequence joins TRBV13 and TRBJ2-7; 10 positions match TRBD1. The CDR3 sequence is 15 residues long. V gave up 3 bases and J gave up 7 bases; unmatched junction bases: 9. Germline-derived CDR1 and CDR2 are PRHDT and FYEKMQ (reference sequence). The full variable domain, with the rest looked up from reference TRBV13 and TRBJ2-7, is AAGVIQSPRHLIKEKRETATLKCYPIPRHDTVYWYQQGPGQDPQFLISFYEKMQSDKGSIPDRFSAQQFSDYHSELNMSSLELGDSALYFCASSFRRQGAGEQYFGPGTRLTVT.